The sequence of this T cell receptor (beta chain) was determined in a study of response to subunit inactivated influenza vaccine (dated by TCRdb to between 2018 and 2020). With regard to the full study: Deep quantitative profiling of the T cell receptor repertoire was used in the study to follow responses to a trivalent subunit inactivated influenza vaccine.

This clonotype showed up just a few times. Its target antigen remains unknown. No per-base quality is available; no much larger clone lies one base away. The CDR3 runs 14 amino acids, cysteine and phenylalanine included. The read is trimmed to its CDR3 DNA, 42 bases read in frame from base 1. Germline trimming amounts to 5 bases on V and 7 bases on J, with 6 as the count of junction bases outside the gene matches. CDR1 and CDR2 are read off the germline V gene as SGHTA and FQGNSA. The library was obtained by RT-PCR. TCRdb names Illumina HiSeq 2500 as the instrument used. In-frame beta chains were kept once TCRdb had trimmed the public reads at Q25 with fastp and called clones with MiXCR. Rows merge per CDR3 protein into single entries with the most common DNA and genes. This sample gives 650,000 to 800,000 distinct CDR3 sequences in total; about 18% of them show up just once. Together, the top ten hold roughly 11% of the sample.

General conclusions and limits of the study: According to the authors, only a limited number of new T cells may be recruited by each seasonal influenza vaccination.

The V and J genes are TRBV7-2 and TRBJ2-3, with 10 junctional bases fitting TRBD2. This receptor was identified in a man aged 45-60 years who received an inactivated influenza vaccine. Donor details come from another sample of the same person, matched by shared clones. The sample consisted of PBMCs from blood, taken approximately 5 days after vaccination. The DNA sequence is given as TGTGCCAGCAGCCAACTAGCGGGATCGAATACGCAGTATTTT. Its translation is CASSQLAGSNTQYF.